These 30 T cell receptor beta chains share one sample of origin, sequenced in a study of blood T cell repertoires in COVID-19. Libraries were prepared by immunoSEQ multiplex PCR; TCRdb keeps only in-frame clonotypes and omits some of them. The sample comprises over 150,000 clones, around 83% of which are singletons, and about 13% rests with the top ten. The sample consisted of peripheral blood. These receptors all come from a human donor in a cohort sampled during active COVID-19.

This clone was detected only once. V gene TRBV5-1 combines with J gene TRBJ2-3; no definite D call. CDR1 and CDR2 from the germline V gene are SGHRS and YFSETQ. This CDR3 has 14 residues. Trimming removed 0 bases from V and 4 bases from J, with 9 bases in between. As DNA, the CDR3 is TGCGCCAGCAGCTTGGTTGCAAACTCAGATACGCAGTATTTT. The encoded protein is CASSLVANSDTQYF.

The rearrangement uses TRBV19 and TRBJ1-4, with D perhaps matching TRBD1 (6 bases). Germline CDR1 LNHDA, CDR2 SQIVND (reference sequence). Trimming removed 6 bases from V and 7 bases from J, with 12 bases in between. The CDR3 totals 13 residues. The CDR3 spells CASRTGPSEKLFF. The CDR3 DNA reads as TGTGCCAGTAGAACAGGGCCCTCTGAAAAACTGTTTTTT.

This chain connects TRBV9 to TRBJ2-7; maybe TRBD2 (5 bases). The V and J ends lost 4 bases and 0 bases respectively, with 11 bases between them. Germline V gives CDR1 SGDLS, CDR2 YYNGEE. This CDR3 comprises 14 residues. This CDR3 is CASSPSRSSYEQYF. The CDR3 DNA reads TGTGCCAGCAGCCCTAGCCGGAGCTCCTACGAGCAGTACTTC.

The CDR3 is CASSTGGSNLGEQYF. The CDR3 DNA follows: TGTGCCAGCAGCACTGGCGGGAGCAACTTGGGGGAGCAGTACTTC. The V gene is TRBV28, the J gene TRBJ2-7; 7 bases agree with TRBD2. This CDR3 comprises 15 residues. The germline gives CDR1 MDHEN, CDR2 SYDVKM. The junction had 15 bases not matched to a gene; V was cut back by 6 bases and J by 7 bases.

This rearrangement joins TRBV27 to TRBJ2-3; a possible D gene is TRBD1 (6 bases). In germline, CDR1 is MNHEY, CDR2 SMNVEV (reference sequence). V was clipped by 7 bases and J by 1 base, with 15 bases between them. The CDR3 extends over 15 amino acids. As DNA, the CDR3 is TGTGCCAGCAAGTCCCAGGGGTCGGGCACAGATACGCAGTATTTT. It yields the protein CASKSQGSGTDTQYF.

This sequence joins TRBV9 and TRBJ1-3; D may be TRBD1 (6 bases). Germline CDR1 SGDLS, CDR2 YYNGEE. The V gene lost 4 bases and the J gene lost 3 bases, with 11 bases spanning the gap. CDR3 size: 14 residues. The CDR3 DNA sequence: TGTGCCAGCAGCCCCGGGACACTTGGAAACACCATATATTTT. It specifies CASSPGTLGNTIYF.

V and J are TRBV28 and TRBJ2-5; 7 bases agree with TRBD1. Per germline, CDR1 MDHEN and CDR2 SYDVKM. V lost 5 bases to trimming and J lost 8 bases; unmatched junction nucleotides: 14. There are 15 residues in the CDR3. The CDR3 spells CASSDRQGSGRTQYF. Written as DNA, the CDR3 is TGTGCCAGCAGTGACCGACAGGGTTCGGGGAGAACCCAGTACTTC.

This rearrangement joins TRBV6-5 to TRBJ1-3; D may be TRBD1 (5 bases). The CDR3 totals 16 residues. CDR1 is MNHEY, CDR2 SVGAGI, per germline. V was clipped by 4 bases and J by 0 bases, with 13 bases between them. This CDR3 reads CASSFQGPSSGNTIYF. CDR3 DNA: TGTGCCAGCAGTTTCCAGGGTCCCAGCTCTGGAAACACCATATATTTT.

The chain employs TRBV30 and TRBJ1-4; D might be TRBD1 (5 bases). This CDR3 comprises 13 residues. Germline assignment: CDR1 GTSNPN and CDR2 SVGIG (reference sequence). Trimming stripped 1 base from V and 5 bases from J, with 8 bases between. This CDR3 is CAWSGQPNEKLFF. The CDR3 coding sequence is TGTGCCTGGAGTGGACAGCCCAATGAAAAACTGTTTTTT.

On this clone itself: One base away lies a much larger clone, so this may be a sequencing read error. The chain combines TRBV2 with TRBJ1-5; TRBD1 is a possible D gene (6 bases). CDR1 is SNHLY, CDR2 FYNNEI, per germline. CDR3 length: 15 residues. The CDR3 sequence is CAGSDFGQFNQPQHF. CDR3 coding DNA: TGTGCCGGCAGTGACTTCGGACAGTTCAATCAGCCCCAGCATTTT.

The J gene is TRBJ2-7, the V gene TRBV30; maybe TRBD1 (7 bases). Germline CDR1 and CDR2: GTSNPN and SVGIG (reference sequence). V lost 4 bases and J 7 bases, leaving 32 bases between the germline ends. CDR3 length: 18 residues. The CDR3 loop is CAWTPGGKDRMTGAEQYF. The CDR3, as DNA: TGTGCCTGGACCCCAGGGGGAAAGGACAGGATGACGGGAGCAGAGCAGTACTTC.

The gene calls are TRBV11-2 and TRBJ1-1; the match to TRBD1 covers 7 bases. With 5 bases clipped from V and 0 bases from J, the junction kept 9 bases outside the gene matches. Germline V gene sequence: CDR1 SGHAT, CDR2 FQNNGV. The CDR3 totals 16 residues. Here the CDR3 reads CASSPRTGPLNTEAFF. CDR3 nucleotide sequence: TGTGCCAGCAGCCCTCGGACAGGCCCCTTGAACACTGAAGCTTTCTTT.

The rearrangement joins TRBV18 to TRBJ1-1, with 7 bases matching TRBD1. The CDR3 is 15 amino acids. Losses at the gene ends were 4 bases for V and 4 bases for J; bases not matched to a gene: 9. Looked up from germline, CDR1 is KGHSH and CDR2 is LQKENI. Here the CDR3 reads CASSRQGSSGTEAFF. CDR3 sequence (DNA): TGTGCCAGCTCACGACAGGGTAGTAGTGGCACTGAAGCTTTCTTT.

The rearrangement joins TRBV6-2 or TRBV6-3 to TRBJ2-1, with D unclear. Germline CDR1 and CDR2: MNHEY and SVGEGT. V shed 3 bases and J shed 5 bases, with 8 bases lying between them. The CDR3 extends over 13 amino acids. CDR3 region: CASSYSFHNEQFF. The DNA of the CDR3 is TGTGCCAGCAGTTATAGCTTTCACAATGAGCAGTTCTTC.

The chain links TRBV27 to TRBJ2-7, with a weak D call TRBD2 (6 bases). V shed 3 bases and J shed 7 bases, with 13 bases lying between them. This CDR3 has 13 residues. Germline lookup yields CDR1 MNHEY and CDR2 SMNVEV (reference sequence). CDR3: CASSFVGSGEQYF. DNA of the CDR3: TGTGCCAGCAGTTTTGTGGGTAGCGGAGAGCAGTACTTC.

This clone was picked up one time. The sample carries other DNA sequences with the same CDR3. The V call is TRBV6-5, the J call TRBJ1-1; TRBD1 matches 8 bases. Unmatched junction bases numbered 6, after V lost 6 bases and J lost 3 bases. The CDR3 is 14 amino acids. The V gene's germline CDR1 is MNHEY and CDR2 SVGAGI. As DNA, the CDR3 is TGTGCCAGCAGCCGGACAGGGAGGGACACTGAAGCTTTCTTT. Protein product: CASSRTGRDTEAFF.

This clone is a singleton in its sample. Here the CDR3 reads CASSLPDRAAGNTIYF. The DNA of the CDR3 is TGTGCCAGCAGTTTACCCGACAGGGCGGCTGGAAACACCATATATTTT. The J gene is TRBJ1-3, the V gene TRBV28; 7 nucleotides agree with TRBD1. CDR1 MDHEN and CDR2 SYDVKM come from the germline V gene. The CDR3 extends over 16 amino acids. Losses at the gene ends were 2 bases for V and 2 bases for J; bases not matched to a gene: 6.

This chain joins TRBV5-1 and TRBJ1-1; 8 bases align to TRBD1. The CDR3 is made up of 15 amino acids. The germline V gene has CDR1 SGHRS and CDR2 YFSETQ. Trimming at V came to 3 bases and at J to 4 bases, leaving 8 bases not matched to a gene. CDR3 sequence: CASSYSTGVFTEAFF. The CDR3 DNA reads TGCGCCAGCAGCTACTCGACAGGGGTCTTCACTGAAGCTTTCTTT.

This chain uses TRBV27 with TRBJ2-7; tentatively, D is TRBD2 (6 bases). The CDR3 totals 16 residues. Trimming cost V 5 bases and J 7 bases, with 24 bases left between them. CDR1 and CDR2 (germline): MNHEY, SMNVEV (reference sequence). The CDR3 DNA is TGTGCCAGCAGTCCACAGTTGGGACGTGGGGCGGGGGAGCAGTACTTC. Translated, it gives CASSPQLGRGAGEQYF.

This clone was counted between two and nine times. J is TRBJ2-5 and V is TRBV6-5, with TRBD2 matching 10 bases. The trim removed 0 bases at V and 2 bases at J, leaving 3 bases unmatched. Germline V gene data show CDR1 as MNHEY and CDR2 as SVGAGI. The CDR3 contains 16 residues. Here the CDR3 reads CASSYSLLAGQETQYF. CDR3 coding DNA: TGTGCCAGCAGTTACTCCTTACTAGCGGGACAAGAGACCCAGTACTTC.

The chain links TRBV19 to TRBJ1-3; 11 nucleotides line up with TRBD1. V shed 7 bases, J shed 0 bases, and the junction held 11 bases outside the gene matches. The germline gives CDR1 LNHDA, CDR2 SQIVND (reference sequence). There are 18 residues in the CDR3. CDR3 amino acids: CASTWTGGNPSSGNTIYF. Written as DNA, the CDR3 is TGTGCCAGTACTTGGACAGGGGGCAATCCGAGCTCTGGAAACACCATATATTTT.

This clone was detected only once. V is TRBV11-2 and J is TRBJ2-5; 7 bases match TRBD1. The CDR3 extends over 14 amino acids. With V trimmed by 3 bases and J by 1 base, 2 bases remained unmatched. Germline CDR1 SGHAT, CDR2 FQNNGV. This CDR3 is CASSFRDSQETQYF. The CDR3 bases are TGTGCCAGCAGCTTTAGGGACAGCCAAGAGACCCAGTACTTC.

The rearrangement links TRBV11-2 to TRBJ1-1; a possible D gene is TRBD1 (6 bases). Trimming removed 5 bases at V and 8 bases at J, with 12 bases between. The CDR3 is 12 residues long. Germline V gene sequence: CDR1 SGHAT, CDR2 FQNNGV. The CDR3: CASSPPQGEAFF. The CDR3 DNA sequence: TGTGCCAGCAGCCCTCCACAGGGCGAAGCTTTCTTT.

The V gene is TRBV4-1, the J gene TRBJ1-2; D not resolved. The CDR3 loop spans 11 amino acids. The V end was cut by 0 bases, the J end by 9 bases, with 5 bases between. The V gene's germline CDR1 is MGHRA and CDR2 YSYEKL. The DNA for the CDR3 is TGCGCCAGCAGCCAAGATAGCCGCTACACCTTC. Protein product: CASSQDSRYTF.

CDR3 DNA sequence: TGCGCCAGCAGCTTGGCTTCCCTGAACACCGGGGAGCTGTTTTTT. Its translation is CASSLASLNTGELFF. The chain is built from TRBV5-1 and TRBJ2-2; D is ambiguous. The ends were cut back, 0 bases at V and 1 base at J, with 7 bases in the middle. There are 15 residues in the CDR3. Germline-derived CDR1 and CDR2 are SGHRS and YFSETQ.

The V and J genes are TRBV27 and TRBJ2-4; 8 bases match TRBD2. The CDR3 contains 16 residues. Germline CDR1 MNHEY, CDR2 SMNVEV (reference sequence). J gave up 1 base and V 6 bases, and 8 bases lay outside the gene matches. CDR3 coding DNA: TGTGCCAGCAGGGCCGGGGGGGGCGGCGCCAAAAACATTCAGTACTTC. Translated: CASRAGGGGAKNIQYF.

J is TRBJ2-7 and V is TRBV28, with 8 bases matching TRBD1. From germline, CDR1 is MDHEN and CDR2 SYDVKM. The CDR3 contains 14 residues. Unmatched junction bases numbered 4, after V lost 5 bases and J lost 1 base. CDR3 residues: CASSPGTGSYEQYF. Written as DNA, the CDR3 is TGTGCCAGCAGTCCCGGGACAGGTTCCTACGAGCAGTACTTC.

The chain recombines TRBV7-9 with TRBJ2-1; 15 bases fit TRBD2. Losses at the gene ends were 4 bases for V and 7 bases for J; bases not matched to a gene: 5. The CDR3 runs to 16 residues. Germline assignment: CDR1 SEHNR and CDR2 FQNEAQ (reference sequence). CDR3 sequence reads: CASSSGLAGGWNEQFF. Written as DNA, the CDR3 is TGTGCCAGCAGCTCGGGACTAGCGGGAGGTTGGAATGAGCAGTTCTTC.

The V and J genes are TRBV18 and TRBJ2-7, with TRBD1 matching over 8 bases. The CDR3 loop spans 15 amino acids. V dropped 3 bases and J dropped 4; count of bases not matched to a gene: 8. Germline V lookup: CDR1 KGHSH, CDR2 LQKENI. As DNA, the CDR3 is TGTGCCAGCTCACCCGTTGCAGGGGGCGAGTACGAGCAGTACTTC. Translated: CASSPVAGGEYEQYF.

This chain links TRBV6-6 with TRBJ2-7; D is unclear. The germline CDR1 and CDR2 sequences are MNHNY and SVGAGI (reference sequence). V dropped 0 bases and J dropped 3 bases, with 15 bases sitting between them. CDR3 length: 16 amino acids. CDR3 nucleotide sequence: TGTGCCAGCAGTTACTCTGGCCCTGGGCACGGCTACGAGCAGTACTTC. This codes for CASSYSGPGHGYEQYF.